The 5 T cell receptor beta chains listed next were all sequenced from one sample in a study of shared clonotypes between healthy human individuals. TCRdb keeps only in-frame clones here, not all; method: immunoSEQ multiplex PCR. The data show roughly 700,000 clones, about 74% seen once. Material for sequencing was memory CD4+ T cells sorted from blood. Subset here: CD45RA-negative fraction. The receptor set was obtained from a woman aged 25 to 39 in good health.

The chain joins TRBV11-2 to TRBJ2-1; D is possibly TRBD2 (6 bases). From germline, CDR1 is SGHAT and CDR2 FQNNGV. The CDR3 extends over 16 amino acids. V shed 1 base and J shed 4 bases, with 14 bases lying between them. CDR3 bases: TGTGCCAGCAGCTTAGTGCGGACTACATCATACAATGAGCAGTTCTTC. It translates to CASSLVRTTSYNEQFF. Looking up the rest from reference TRBV11-2 and TRBJ2-1 gives the full variable domain: EAGVAQSPRYKIIEKRQSVAFWCNPISGHATLYWYQQILGQGPKLLIQFQNNGVVDDSQLPKDRFSAERLKGVDSTLKIQPAKLEDSAVYLCASSLVRTTSYNEQFFGPGTRLTVL.

V is TRBV4-2 and J is TRBJ2-2; 8 bases are a match to TRBD2. CDR1 is LGHNA, CDR2 YNFKEQ, per germline. V trimming: 0 bases; J trimming: 3 bases; junction bases outside the gene matches: 3. This CDR3 contains 16 residues. The CDR3 reads CASSQDWREDTGELFF. As DNA, the CDR3 is TGTGCCAGCAGCCAAGATTGGCGGGAGGACACCGGGGAGCTGTTTTTT.

This chain uses TRBV6-6 with TRBJ1-4, with D uncertain. Between the trimmed V and J ends, which lost 8 bases and 0 bases, there was a span of 13 bases. Germline CDR1 reads MNHNY; CDR2 reads SVGAGI (reference sequence). The length of the CDR3 is 15 residues. The CDR3 sequence: CASGRGDATNEKLFF. The CDR3 DNA reads TGTGCCAGCGGACGGGGAGATGCAACTAATGAAAAACTGTTTTTT.

This clone has at least ten counts. V usage is TRBV5-1 and J usage is TRBJ1-4; weak D call: TRBD1 (6 bases). CDR1 SGHRS and CDR2 YFSETQ come from the germline V gene. Trimming stripped 4 bases from V and 8 bases from J, with 18 bases between. CDR3 length equals 15 residues. The CDR3 nucleotides read TGCGCCAGCAGCAAGTCGGGACACGTTGACGAAAAACTGTTTTTT. Its translation: CASSKSGHVDEKLFF.

The V and J genes are TRBV14 and TRBJ1-4, with no clear D. Per the germline V gene, CDR1 is SGHDN and CDR2 is FVKESK. V lost 5 bases to trimming and J lost 4 bases, with 14 bases between them. There are 15 residues in the CDR3. Written as DNA, the CDR3 is TGTGCCAGCAGCTCCAAACCGGGGTTTAATGAAAAACTGTTTTTT. Protein: CASSSKPGFNEKLFF.